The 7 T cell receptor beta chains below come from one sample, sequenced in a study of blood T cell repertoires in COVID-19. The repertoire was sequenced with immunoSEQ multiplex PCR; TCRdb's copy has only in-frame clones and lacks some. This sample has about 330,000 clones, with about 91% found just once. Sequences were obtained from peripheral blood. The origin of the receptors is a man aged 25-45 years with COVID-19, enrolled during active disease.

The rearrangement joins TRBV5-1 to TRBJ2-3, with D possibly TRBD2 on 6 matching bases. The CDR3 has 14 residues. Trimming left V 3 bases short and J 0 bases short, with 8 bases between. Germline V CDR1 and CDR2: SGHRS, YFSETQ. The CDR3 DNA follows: TGCGCCAGCAGCTCGGGACTCAGCACAGATACGCAGTATTTT. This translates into CASSSGLSTDTQYF.

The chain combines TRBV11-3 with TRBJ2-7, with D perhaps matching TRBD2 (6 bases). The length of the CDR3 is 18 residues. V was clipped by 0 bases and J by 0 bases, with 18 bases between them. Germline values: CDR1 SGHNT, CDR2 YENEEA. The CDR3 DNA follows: TGTGCCAGCAGCTTAGATGGGGGGACCAGGGTAAGCTCCTACGAGCAGTACTTC. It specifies CASSLDGGTRVSSYEQYF.

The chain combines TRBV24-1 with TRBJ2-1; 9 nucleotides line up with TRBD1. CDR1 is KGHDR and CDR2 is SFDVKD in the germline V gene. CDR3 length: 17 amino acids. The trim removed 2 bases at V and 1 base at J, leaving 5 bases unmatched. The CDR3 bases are TGTGCCACCAGTGATTCACAGGGACAGGGATCCTACAATGAGCAGTTCTTC. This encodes CATSDSQGQGSYNEQFF.

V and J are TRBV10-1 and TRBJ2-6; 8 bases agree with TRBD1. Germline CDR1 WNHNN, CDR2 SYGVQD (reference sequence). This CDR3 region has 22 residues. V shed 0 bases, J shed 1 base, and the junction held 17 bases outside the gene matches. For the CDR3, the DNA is TGCGCCAGCAGTGAGTCGGGGCGGACTTCTGGACAGGGAACTTCTGGGGCCAACGTCCTGACTTTC. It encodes CASSESGRTSGQGTSGANVLTF.

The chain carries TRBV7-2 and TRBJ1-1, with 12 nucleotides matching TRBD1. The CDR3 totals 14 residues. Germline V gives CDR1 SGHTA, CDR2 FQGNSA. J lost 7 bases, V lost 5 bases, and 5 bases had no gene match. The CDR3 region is CASSRDRGRVEAFF. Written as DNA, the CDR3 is TGTGCCAGCAGCCGGGACAGGGGGCGGGTTGAAGCTTTCTTT. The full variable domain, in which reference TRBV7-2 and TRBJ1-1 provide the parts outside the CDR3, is GAGVSQSPSNKVTEKGKDVELRCDPISGHTALYWYRQSLGQGLEFLIYFQGNSAPDKSGLPSDRFSAERTGGSVSTLTIQRTQQEDSAVYLCASSRDRGRVEAFFGQGTRLTVV.

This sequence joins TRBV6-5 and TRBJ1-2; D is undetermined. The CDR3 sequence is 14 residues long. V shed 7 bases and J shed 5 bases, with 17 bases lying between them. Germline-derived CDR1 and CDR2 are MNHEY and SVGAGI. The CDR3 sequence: CASMSPPSRYGYTF. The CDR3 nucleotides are TGTGCCAGCATGTCCCCGCCGTCTAGGTATGGCTACACCTTC.

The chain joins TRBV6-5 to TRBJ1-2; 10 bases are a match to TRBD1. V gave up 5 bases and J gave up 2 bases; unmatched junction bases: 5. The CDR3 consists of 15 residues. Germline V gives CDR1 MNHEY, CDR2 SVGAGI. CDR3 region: CASSPGQGMNYGYTF. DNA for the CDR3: TGTGCCAGCAGTCCGGGACAGGGGATGAACTATGGCTACACCTTC.